Listed here are 27 T cell receptor beta chains from one sample, sequenced in a study of cytomegalovirus exposure and HLA in healthy donors. With 60 Vbeta and 13 Jbeta primers, the PCR was carried out. TCRdb's copy holds only in-frame clones and misses some; the assay was immunoSEQ multiplex PCR. The sample contains about 150,000 clones, about 72% of which appear only once. The sample was PBMCs. These receptors were obtained from a male donor in good health and CMV-seronegative.

This clone has only one observation. One end of the junction fails to match germline, which may point to a read error. V is TRBV7-9 and J is TRBJ1-2, with no clear D. The CDR3 runs 13 residues. Germline V gene sequence: CDR1 SEHNR, CDR2 FQNEAQ (reference sequence). The CDR3: CSSSLDPSRGYTF. The CDR3 DNA sequence: TGTTCCAGCAGCTTAGACCCTTCCCGGGGCTACACCTTC.

The V gene is TRBV18, the J gene TRBJ2-7; TRBD1 matches 11 bases. Germline lookup yields CDR1 KGHSH and CDR2 LQKENI. The junction had 0 bases not matched to a gene; V was cut back by 2 bases and J by 6 bases. The CDR3 sequence is 13 residues long. The CDR3: CASSPGTGGEQYF. The CDR3 DNA reads TGTGCCAGCTCACCAGGGACAGGGGGCGAGCAGTACTTC.

The V gene is TRBV5-1, the J gene TRBJ2-1; D is unclear. The V and J ends lost 0 bases and 7 bases respectively, with 11 bases between them. Germline lookup yields CDR1 SGHRS and CDR2 YFSETQ. The CDR3 consists of 14 residues. CDR3 region: CASSLGLYGNEQFF. The CDR3 nucleotides read TGCGCCAGCAGCTTGGGACTTTATGGGAATGAGCAGTTCTTC.

This clone occurred a few times. This chain links TRBV6-5 with TRBJ1-2, with 7 bases fitting TRBD1. CDR1 and CDR2 from the germline V gene are MNHEY and SVGAGI. The V gene end was trimmed by 7 bases and the J gene end by 3 bases; junction bases not matched to a gene: 11. The CDR3 is 15 amino acids. CDR3 sequence reads: CASTMTGWGDYGYTF. The CDR3, as DNA: TGTGCCAGCACTATGACAGGGTGGGGAGACTATGGCTACACCTTC.

The J gene is TRBJ2-7, the V gene TRBV5-6; tentative D call: TRBD2 (6 bases). The CDR3 is made up of 15 amino acids. V lost 2 bases to trimming and J lost 7 bases, with 19 bases between them. Germline CDR1 reads SGHDT; CDR2 reads YYEEEE. The CDR3: CASSLPGRGLSEQYF. As DNA, the CDR3 is TGTGCCAGCAGCTTACCCGGGAGAGGGCTCTCGGAGCAGTACTTC. Looking up the rest from reference TRBV5-6 and TRBJ2-7 gives the full variable domain: DAGVTQSPTHLIKTRGQQVTLRCSPKSGHDTVSWYQQALGQGPQFIFQYYEEEERQRGNFPDRFSGHQFPNYSSELNVNALLLGDSALYLCASSLPGRGLSEQYFGPGTRLTVT.

This chain uses TRBV4-3 with TRBJ2-2; tentative D call: TRBD2 (5 bases). Trimming pared 6 bases from V and 4 bases from J, leaving 12 bases between. This CDR3 has 14 residues. CDR1 and CDR2 (germline): LGHNA, YSLEER. CDR3 residues: CASREVATTGELFF. The CDR3, as DNA: TGCGCCAGCAGAGAAGTAGCGACCACCGGGGAGCTGTTTTTT.

The genes are TRBV30 and TRBJ1-4; the match to TRBD1 covers 11 bases. The V segment lost 2 bases and the J segment 3 bases; nucleotides outside the gene matches: 5. This CDR3 contains 16 residues. Germline-derived CDR1 and CDR2 are GTSNPN and SVGIG (reference sequence). The CDR3: CAWSPGQGEPNEKLFF. The CDR3, as DNA: TGTGCCTGGAGTCCGGGACAGGGGGAACCTAATGAAAAACTGTTTTTT.

The V gene is TRBV6-1, the J gene TRBJ2-1; D call uncertain. CDR3 length equals 14 residues. Germline CDR1 and CDR2: MNHNS and SASEGT. The V end lost 1 base, the J end lost 4 bases, and 8 bases lay between the germline ends. CDR3 sequence: CASSEGQTYNEQFF. For the CDR3, the DNA is TGTGCCAGCAGTGAAGGGCAGACTTACAATGAGCAGTTCTTC.

This chain links TRBV11-2 with TRBJ2-5; the D gene is possibly TRBD1 (7 bases). The J call may be faulty, since TRBJ2-7 better matches the DNA end. Germline lookup yields CDR1 SGHAT and CDR2 FQNNGV. The CDR3 is 14 residues long. The CDR3 spells CASRMRDSSYEQYF. The DNA of the CDR3 is TGTGCCAGCAGGATGCGGGACAGCTCCTACGAGCAGTACTTC.

Only a few counts were recorded for this clone. The rearrangement links TRBV4-3 to TRBJ1-5; D is ambiguous. Germline V gene sequence: CDR1 LGHNA, CDR2 YSLEER. V shed 0 bases and J shed 0 bases, with 6 bases lying between them. The CDR3 sequence is 15 residues long. CDR3 DNA sequence: TGCGCCAGCAGCCAAGATCGGGGTAGCAATCAGCCCCAGCATTTT. Translated, it gives CASSQDRGSNQPQHF.

The chain uses TRBV4-1 and TRBJ2-3; 9 positions match TRBD2. Germline lookup yields CDR1 MGHRA and CDR2 YSYEKL. CDR3 length: 16 residues. Trimming at V came to 1 base and at J to 4 bases, leaving 6 bases not matched to a gene. Here the CDR3 reads CASSQGFSGRADTQYF. CDR3 nucleotide sequence: TGCGCCAGCAGCCAAGGGTTTAGCGGGAGAGCAGATACGCAGTATTTT.

This rearrangement joins TRBV28 to TRBJ1-5; 8 positions match TRBD1. CDR3 length: 16 residues. CDR1 is MDHEN and CDR2 is SYDVKM in the germline V gene. The trim removed 6 bases at V and 5 bases at J, leaving 12 bases unmatched. CDR3 sequence: CASSLPGQGEYQPQHF. In DNA, the CDR3 is TGTGCCAGCAGCCTCCCCGGACAGGGCGAATATCAGCCCCAGCATTTT. Using reference TRBV28 and TRBJ1-5 for the parts outside the CDR3, the full variable domain is DVKVTQSSRYLVKRTGEKVFLECVQDMDHENMFWYRQDPGLGLRLIYFSYDVKMKEKGDIPEGYSVSREKKERFSLILESASTNQTSMYLCASSLPGQGEYQPQHFGDGTRLSIL.

On this clone itself: At one end the junction does not follow the germline gene, possibly because of a read error. The chain combines TRBV7-7 with TRBJ2-3; the match to TRBD1 covers 8 bases. The CDR3 contains 13 residues. The germline gives CDR1 SSHAT, CDR2 FNYEAQ (reference sequence). The CDR3 DNA reads as TGTGCTAGCAGCCCCGGACAGGGTGGCACGCAGTATTTT. Its protein is CASSPGQGGTQYF. Complete variable domain (other parts from reference TRBV7-7 and TRBJ2-3): GAGVSQSPRYKVTKRGQDVTLRCDPISSHATLYWYQQALGQGPEFLTYFNYEAQPDKSGLPSDRFSAERPEGSISTLTIQRTEQRDSAMYRCASSPGQGGTQYFGPGTRLTVL.

CDR3 nucleotide sequence: TGTGCCAGCAGTTTAGGGACTAGCGGGGGGGCTGGGTACGAGCAGTACTTC. It yields the protein CASSLGTSGGAGYEQYF. The chain uses TRBV27 and TRBJ2-7; TRBD2 matches at 16 bases. The germline V gene encodes CDR1 MNHEY and CDR2 SMNVEV (reference sequence). This CDR3 region has 17 residues. The V and J ends lost 2 bases and 4 bases, in that order; junction bases with no gene match: 5.

This clone occurred a few times. The gene calls are TRBV6-5 and TRBJ2-7; weak D call: TRBD1 (6 bases). Germline V lookup: CDR1 MNHEY, CDR2 SVGAGI. V shed 2 bases and J shed 6 bases, with 17 bases lying between them. This CDR3 spans 15 amino acids. The CDR3 DNA reads TGTGCCAGCAGTTACGATCGAACAGGGTCGGTCGAGCAGTACTTC. Residues: CASSYDRTGSVEQYF.

The chain joins TRBV10-3 to TRBJ2-7, with TRBD1 identical over 8 bases. Per germline, CDR1 ENHRY and CDR2 SYGVKD. The CDR3 has 13 amino acids. The junction had 5 bases not matched to a gene; V was cut back by 7 bases and J by 3 bases. CDR3 region: CAITLGQDYEQYF. The CDR3 region has the DNA TGTGCCATCACCCTGGGACAGGACTACGAGCAGTACTTC.

The V and J genes are TRBV9 and TRBJ2-3, with D unresolved. Trimming stripped 4 bases from V and 1 base from J, with 4 bases between. This CDR3 spans 12 amino acids. Germline loops: CDR1 SGDLS, CDR2 YYNGEE. The CDR3 region is CASSPRTDTQYF. The CDR3 DNA reads TGTGCCAGCAGCCCTCGCACAGATACGCAGTATTTT. Filled out from reference TRBV9 and TRBJ2-3, the complete variable domain reads DSGVTQTPKHLITATGQRVTLRCSPRSGDLSVYWYQQSLDQGLQFLIQYYNGEERAKGNILERFSAQQFPDLHSELNLSSLELGDSALYFCASSPRTDTQYFGPGTRLTVL.

The chain employs TRBV6-6 and TRBJ2-2; D perhaps matches TRBD1 (6 bases). The V gene lost 6 bases and the J gene lost 9 bases, with 11 bases spanning the gap. Germline V lookup: CDR1 MNHNY, CDR2 SVGAGI (reference sequence). This CDR3 has 12 residues. CDR3 sequence (DNA): TGTGCCAGCAGGTGGACAGAGAGGGAGCTGTTTTTT. As protein: CASRWTERELFF.

The chain joins TRBV18 to TRBJ1-6; weak D call: TRBD1 (5 bases). The CDR3 totals 14 residues. Germline CDR1 is KGHSH and CDR2 is LQKENI. V lost 3 bases, J lost 5 bases, and 8 bases lay in between. CDR3 nucleotides: TGTGCCAGCTCACCTACAGGAGATAATTCACCCCTCCACTTT. Encoded protein: CASSPTGDNSPLHF.

The chain is built from TRBV6-6 and TRBJ2-1; 7 bases match TRBD2. V was clipped by 8 bases and J by 7 bases; unmatched bases: 5. Germline loops: CDR1 MNHNY, CDR2 SVGAGI (reference sequence). CDR3 length: 12 amino acids. The CDR3 reads CASGGSGNEQFF. Here the CDR3 DNA reads TGTGCCAGCGGGGGTAGCGGGAATGAGCAGTTCTTC.

This clone was seen a single time. The chain carries TRBV19 and TRBJ1-3; 10 bases match TRBD1. The V gene's germline CDR1 is LNHDA and CDR2 SQIVND (reference sequence). The CDR3 runs 15 residues. Here the CDR3 reads CTDRDRGKKRNTIYF. As DNA, the CDR3 is TGTACCGACCGGGACAGGGGAAAGAAGAGAAACACCATATATTTT.

This chain joins TRBV2 and TRBJ1-5; TRBD1 matches 7 bases. The V segment lost 5 bases and the J segment 6 bases; nucleotides outside the gene matches: 4. The CDR3 spans 13 residues. The germline V gene encodes CDR1 SNHLY and CDR2 FYNNEI. The CDR3 here is CASSSTGSQPQHF. Here the CDR3 DNA reads TGTGCCAGCAGTTCGACAGGGAGTCAGCCCCAGCATTTT.

The chain employs TRBV5-4 and TRBJ2-6; perhaps TRBD1 as D (6 bases). There are 19 residues in the CDR3. CDR1 and CDR2 (germline): SGHNT, YYREEE (reference sequence). V was cut by 6 bases and J by 0 bases, with 22 bases left in between. In DNA form, the CDR3 reads TGTGCCAGCACCCCCCGGCCTCAGACAGGTCTCTCTGGGGCCAACGTCCTGACTTTC. Residues: CASTPRPQTGLSGANVLTF.

The chain is built from TRBV5-1 and TRBJ2-1, with 14 bases fitting TRBD2. V was pared by 4 bases and J by 7 bases, with 4 bases of the junction left unmatched. The CDR3 covers 15 residues. Germline-derived CDR1 and CDR2 are SGHRS and YFSETQ. In DNA form, the CDR3 reads TGCGCCAGCAGCCCGGGACTAGCGGGAGTAAATGAGCAGTTCTTC. It encodes CASSPGLAGVNEQFF.

This rearrangement joins TRBV19 to TRBJ2-1; TRBD2 might be the D (6 bases). The V end lost 0 bases, the J end lost 4 bases, and 19 bases lay between the germline ends. The CDR3 is 18 residues long. Germline CDR1 reads LNHDA; CDR2 reads SQIVND (reference sequence). CDR3: CASSIEGLGGGYYNEQFF. The DNA for the CDR3 is TGTGCCAGTAGTATAGAGGGGTTGGGGGGTGGCTATTACAATGAGCAGTTCTTC.

This clone was found once. The chain combines TRBV5-1 with TRBJ1-6; 7 nucleotides match TRBD1. J gave up 7 bases and V 4 bases, and 8 bases lay outside the gene matches. This CDR3 has 15 residues. Germline assignment: CDR1 SGHRS and CDR2 YFSETQ. The CDR3 DNA is TGCGCCAGCAGCGGCCGACAGGGTGGGAATTCACCCCTCCACTTT. It encodes CASSGRQGGNSPLHF.

The chain recombines TRBV7-9 with TRBJ2-3; 12 nucleotides agree with TRBD2. V lost 4 bases to trimming and J lost 0 bases; unmatched junction nucleotides: 2. In germline, CDR1 is SEHNR, CDR2 FQNEAQ (reference sequence). The CDR3 totals 16 residues. CDR3 amino acids: CASSYGTSGSTDTQYF. The CDR3 DNA reads as TGTGCCAGCAGCTACGGGACTAGCGGGAGCACAGATACGCAGTATTTT.